This TCR beta chain originates from a study of blood T cell repertoires in COVID-19. For the study at large: Samples representing acute and convalescent COVID-19 were sourced from the United States, Italy and Spain.

Points on this clone: Other DNA sequences in this specimen translate into the identical CDR3.

Data came from immunoSEQ multiplex PCR; TCRdb stores just in-frame clones and leaves some out. This sample carries 250,000 to 300,000 clones, about nine tenths of them seen once, and the ten largest clones take 1.2%. In terms of age and location, participants ranged from about 18 to 100 years and lived in about two dozen US areas. From germline, CDR1 is KGHSH and CDR2 LQKENI. The V and J ends lost 0 bases and 4 bases respectively, with 10 bases between them. CDR3 size: 14 residues. The TCR sequence derives from a human donor in a cohort exposed to, infected with or recovered from COVID-19 (not recorded which). The donor label of this sample is uncertain. Input material: PBMCs or T cells enriched from blood (not recorded which). This chain links TRBV18 with TRBJ2-7, with D perhaps TRBD1 (6 bases). The DNA for the CDR3 is TGTGCCAGCTCACCACCGGGACAATCATACGAGCAGTACTTC. Its protein is CASSPPGQSYEQYF.